This T cell receptor (beta chain) was sequenced during a study of T cell responses to AZD1222 COVID-19 vaccine. Study-level background: Pooled samples include second doses given at about 4 or 12 weeks.

Points on this clone: Its specificity is not known.

Findings and caveats of the study: The donor group comprised mostly white British people and more females; the analysis possibly underestimated clonal diversity.

Clones were read by immunoSEQ multiplex PCR, and TCRdb kept only the in-frame ones, dropping some. The profile shows about 60,000 clones, around 83% of them singletons. The CDR3 sequence is 15 residues long. Germline CDR1 reads GTSNPN; CDR2 reads SVGIG (reference sequence). With V trimmed by 7 bases and J by 0 bases, 4 bases remained unmatched. The specimen was peripheral blood, collected on day 0 of AZD1222 vaccination. The sequence was collected from an adult in good health. The V gene is TRBV30, the J gene TRBJ2-6; the match to TRBD1 covers 9 bases. The CDR3 spells CAYGQGSSGANVLTF. In nucleotides, the CDR3 is TGTGCCTACGGACAGGGGTCCTCTGGGGCCAACGTCCTGACTTTC.